This T cell receptor (beta chain) was found in a study of blood T cell repertoires in COVID-19. Study as a whole: Samples representing acute and convalescent COVID-19 were sourced from the United States, Italy and Spain. Sample material is recorded as cDNA or gDNA derived from T cells, B-cell-depleted T cells, or PBMCs.

CDR1 SGHVS and CDR2 FNYEAQ come from the germline V gene. There are 15 residues in the CDR3. The ends were cut back, 6 bases at V and 3 bases at J, with 15 bases in the middle. Under the authors' procedure: Estimates of nucleated cell counts were drawn from the amplification of reference gene primers. Using immunoSEQ multiplex PCR, the repertoire was profiled, and TCRdb retains in-frame clones only, with some absent. V, J and clone size are taken as reported in that table, and D and trimming were inferred from the DNA itself. The sample lists 350,000 to 450,000 clones; approximately 81% were seen once.

The V and J genes are TRBV7-6 and TRBJ1-5, with D tentatively TRBD1 (6 bases). This clonotype was obtained from a young woman with acute or convalescent COVID-19. Input material: peripheral blood. The CDR3 spells CASSASRGTNQPQHF. The CDR3 DNA reads as TGTGCCAGCAGTGCAAGCAGGGGCACCAATCAGCCCCAGCATTTT.